Listed below are T cell receptor beta chains from one sample, sequenced in a study of radiotherapy plus CTLA-4 blockade in lung cancer. The table came from immunoSEQ multiplex PCR; TCRdb's copy has only in-frame clones and leaves some out. This sample has roughly 130,000 clones, with 80% to 90% found just once. The sample in question was peripheral blood, obtained from a patient treated with radiotherapy plus ipilimumab. The receptors here all came from a human donor with non-small cell lung cancer that progressed on radiotherapy plus ipilimumab. Each CDR3 is given with its conserved first and last residue. Each record gives: D gene, V gene, J gene, clone size, CDR3 DNA, CDR3 protein. The D gene is left open where the match is weak. Part of the rows lack a size; the others show once, few, many or a class for expanded clones.

d_call: TRBD2; v_call: TRBV7-8; j_call: TRBJ2-7; clone_size: .; cdr3_nt: TGTGCCAGCAGCCAAAGACTAGCGGGACCCTACGAGCAGTACTTC; cdr3_aa: CASSQRLAGPYEQYF
d_call: .; v_call: TRBV11-3; j_call: TRBJ1-1; clone_size: .; cdr3_nt: TGTGCCAGCAGCTTAGAGGGGGGACACATGAACACTGAAGCTTTCTTT; cdr3_aa: CASSLEGGHMNTEAFF
d_call: TRBD1; v_call: TRBV6-6; j_call: TRBJ1-2; clone_size: .; cdr3_nt: TGTGCCAGCAGCCCGGGACAGGGGGCGGCTGGCTACACCTTC; cdr3_aa: CASSPGQGAAGYTF
d_call: TRBD1; v_call: TRBV7-8; j_call: TRBJ1-3; clone_size: .; cdr3_nt: TGTGCCAGCAGTTTAGTGGTGGGACAGGGCTCTGGAAACACCATATATTTT; cdr3_aa: CASSLVVGQGSGNTIYF
d_call: TRBD1; v_call: TRBV9; j_call: TRBJ1-1; clone_size: .; cdr3_nt: TGTGCCAGCAGCGCGGGACAGTTCAATTCTATGAACACTGAAGCTTTCTTT; cdr3_aa: CASSAGQFNSMNTEAFF
d_call: TRBD1; v_call: TRBV18; j_call: TRBJ1-1; clone_size: few; cdr3_nt: TGTGCCAGCACCGACAGGGGACGGGCTGAAGCTTTCTTT; cdr3_aa: CASTDRGRAEAFF
d_call: .; v_call: TRBV6-5; j_call: TRBJ2-5; clone_size: .; cdr3_nt: TGTGCCAGCAGTAACGGGAGGACCCAGTACTTC; cdr3_aa: CASSNGRTQYF
d_call: .; v_call: TRBV5-1; j_call: TRBJ2-1; clone_size: .; cdr3_nt: TGCGCCAGCAGCTTAGGGGCGAACAATGAGCAGTTCTTC; cdr3_aa: CASSLGANNEQFF
d_call: .; v_call: TRBV6-1; j_call: TRBJ1-1; clone_size: .; cdr3_nt: TGTGCCAGCCGCGCCGCGCGTGGCAGATTCACTGAAGCTTTCTTT; cdr3_aa: CASRAARGRFTEAFF
d_call: TRBD2; v_call: TRBV19; j_call: TRBJ2-3; clone_size: .; cdr3_nt: TGTGCCAGTAGTATCTCAGACCTAGCGGGAGTCGCAGATACGCAGTATTTT; cdr3_aa: CASSISDLAGVADTQYF
d_call: TRBD2; v_call: TRBV9; j_call: TRBJ2-2; clone_size: once; cdr3_nt: TGTGCCAGCAGCGTAGTGGCTAGCGGTGGTTCCGGGGAGCTGTTTTTT; cdr3_aa: CASSVVASGGSGELFF
d_call: TRBD1; v_call: TRBV2; j_call: TRBJ2-3; clone_size: .; cdr3_nt: TGTGCCAGCACGTTGACAGGGGGGGTAGGCGTTGATACGCAGTATTTT; cdr3_aa: CASTLTGGVGVDTQYF
d_call: .; v_call: TRBV6-6; j_call: TRBJ1-1; clone_size: .; cdr3_nt: TGTGCCAGCAGTACCCTAATGGCTGAAGCTTTCTTT; cdr3_aa: CASSTLMAEAFF
d_call: .; v_call: TRBV7-9; j_call: TRBJ1-5; clone_size: .; cdr3_nt: TGTGCCAGCAGCTACAGGAGCAATCAGCCCCAGCATTTT; cdr3_aa: CASSYRSNQPQHF
d_call: .; v_call: TRBV21-1; j_call: TRBJ2-5; clone_size: .; cdr3_nt: TGTGCCAGCAGCAAAAAGCCCTGTCAGGGCGGGTACTTC; cdr3_aa: CASSKKPCQGGYF
d_call: .; v_call: TRBV6-5; j_call: TRBJ2-5; clone_size: .; cdr3_nt: TGTGCCAGCAGTTCCCCAGGCGCATGGGAGACCCAGTACTTC; cdr3_aa: CASSSPGAWETQYF
d_call: TRBD2; v_call: TRBV4-1; j_call: TRBJ2-7; clone_size: .; cdr3_nt: TGCGCCAGCAGCCAAGATCCCCCAGCGGGAGGTTATTTTTTTTCCTACGAGCAGTACTTC; cdr3_aa: CASSQDPPAGGYFFSYEQYF
d_call: .; v_call: TRBV30; j_call: TRBJ2-3; clone_size: .; cdr3_nt: TGTGCCTGGAGTCGACTTATCAGGACATCGGATACGCAGTATTTT; cdr3_aa: CAWSRLIRTSDTQYF
d_call: TRBD1; v_call: TRBV5-1; j_call: TRBJ1-2; clone_size: .; cdr3_nt: TGCGCCAGCAGCGAACTACAGGGGGCGCTAGATGGCTACACCTTC; cdr3_aa: CASSELQGALDGYTF
d_call: .; v_call: TRBV19; j_call: TRBJ1-2; clone_size: once; cdr3_nt: TGTGCCAGTAGTATGAGAATACAATCTAACTATGGCTACACCTTC; cdr3_aa: CASSMRIQSNYGYTF
d_call: .; v_call: TRBV19; j_call: TRBJ1-5; clone_size: .; cdr3_nt: TGTGCCAGTAGTATCCTCCCCGGGGCAGGACAGCCCCAGCATTTT; cdr3_aa: CASSILPGAGQPQHF
d_call: .; v_call: TRBV5-1; j_call: TRBJ2-1; clone_size: .; cdr3_nt: TGCGCCAGCAGCTTCCAAAACAATGAGCAGTTCTTC; cdr3_aa: CASSFQNNEQFF
d_call: TRBD1; v_call: TRBV27; j_call: TRBJ2-1; clone_size: .; cdr3_nt: TGTGCCAGCAGTCCAGGGACAGGGGAGACTTACAATGAGCAGTTCTTC; cdr3_aa: CASSPGTGETYNEQFF
d_call: .; v_call: TRBV5-4; j_call: TRBJ1-2; clone_size: .; cdr3_nt: TGTGCCAGCAGCCTAGAAATAGCCCGGGCCGGCCGAGCTAACTATGGCTACACCTTC; cdr3_aa: CASSLEIARAGRANYGYTF
d_call: TRBD2; v_call: TRBV19; j_call: TRBJ2-1; clone_size: .; cdr3_nt: TGTGCCAGTAGAATTAGCGGGAGCAATGAGCAGTTCTTC; cdr3_aa: CASRISGSNEQFF
d_call: .; v_call: TRBV29-1; j_call: TRBJ1-1; clone_size: .; cdr3_nt: TGCAGCGACGCCAGGTCAACGAACACTGAAGCTTTCTTT; cdr3_aa: CSDARSTNTEAFF
d_call: .; v_call: TRBV29-1; j_call: TRBJ2-3; clone_size: .; cdr3_nt: TGCAGCGTGCGAGGGGGACAACACTTCACAGATACGCAGTATTTT; cdr3_aa: CSVRGGQHFTDTQYF
d_call: TRBD1; v_call: TRBV9; j_call: TRBJ1-2; clone_size: .; cdr3_nt: TGTGCCAGCAGCCCGACGGACAGGGAGGGCTACACCTTC; cdr3_aa: CASSPTDREGYTF
d_call: TRBD2; v_call: TRBV28; j_call: TRBJ2-1; clone_size: .; cdr3_nt: TGTGCCAGCAGAATGGGACTAGCGGTCGGGAATGAGCAGTTCTTC; cdr3_aa: CASRMGLAVGNEQFF
d_call: .; v_call: TRBV5-1; j_call: TRBJ2-1; clone_size: .; cdr3_nt: TGCGCCAGCAGCTCCGGGACTTCCTACAATGAGCAGTTCTTC; cdr3_aa: CASSSGTSYNEQFF
d_call: TRBD2; v_call: TRBV4-1; j_call: TRBJ2-1; clone_size: .; cdr3_nt: TGCGCCAGCAGCCAAGAGGGTGTAGATAGACTAGCGCCTAGAGGCAATGAGCAGTTCTTC; cdr3_aa: CASSQEGVDRLAPRGNEQFF
d_call: .; v_call: TRBV1; j_call: TRBJ2-2; clone_size: .; cdr3_nt: TGCACCAGGGGGCCCCGGGACTATCATTCTGGGGAGCTGTTTTTT; cdr3_aa: CTRGPRDYHSGELFF
d_call: .; v_call: TRBV25-1; j_call: TRBJ2-7; clone_size: .; cdr3_nt: TGTGCCAGCAGTGAAAGGGGCCAAGCAGGGAACTACGAGCAGTACTTC; cdr3_aa: CASSERGQAGNYEQYF
d_call: .; v_call: TRBV25-1; j_call: TRBJ2-1; clone_size: .; cdr3_nt: TGTGCCAGCAGCCGGGACCACAATGAGCAGTTCTTC; cdr3_aa: CASSRDHNEQFF
d_call: TRBD2; v_call: TRBV2; j_call: TRBJ2-1; clone_size: .; cdr3_nt: TGTGCCAGCAGTGAGACTAGCGGGACCTACAATGAGCAGTTCTTC; cdr3_aa: CASSETSGTYNEQFF
d_call: .; v_call: TRBV7-9; j_call: TRBJ1-5; clone_size: .; cdr3_nt: TGTGCCAGCAGCCCTGGGCCAGATAGCAATCAGCCCCAGCATTTT; cdr3_aa: CASSPGPDSNQPQHF
d_call: .; v_call: TRBV18; j_call: TRBJ2-2; clone_size: .; cdr3_nt: TGTGCCAGCTCACCTTTGAGGGGCACCGGGGAGCTGTTTTTT; cdr3_aa: CASSPLRGTGELFF
d_call: TRBD2; v_call: TRBV7-9; j_call: TRBJ2-7; clone_size: few; cdr3_nt: TGTGCCAGCAGCCGGACTAGCGGGAGTAAATACGAGCAGTACTTC; cdr3_aa: CASSRTSGSKYEQYF
d_call: .; v_call: TRBV7-9; j_call: TRBJ2-1; clone_size: .; cdr3_nt: TGTGCCAGCAGCCCCCAGGGGGGCGGCCTTACCTACAATGAGCAGTTCTTC; cdr3_aa: CASSPQGGGLTYNEQFF
d_call: .; v_call: TRBV9; j_call: TRBJ1-1; clone_size: .; cdr3_nt: TGTGCCAGCAGCGTAGAGCCAGTTTCGAACACTGAAGCTTTCTTT; cdr3_aa: CASSVEPVSNTEAFF
d_call: TRBD1; v_call: TRBV4-1; j_call: TRBJ1-5; clone_size: .; cdr3_nt: TGCGCCAGCAGCCAAGATGGGACAGATACAAGGCCCCAGCATTTT; cdr3_aa: CASSQDGTDTRPQHF
d_call: .; v_call: TRBV9; j_call: TRBJ2-5; clone_size: .; cdr3_nt: TGTGCCAGCAGCGTAGGAGCGAAACAAGAGACCCAGTACTTC; cdr3_aa: CASSVGAKQETQYF
d_call: .; v_call: TRBV10-3; j_call: TRBJ1-3; clone_size: .; cdr3_nt: TGTGCCATCAGTGAGTGGCGGAGCTCTGGAAACACCATATATTTT; cdr3_aa: CAISEWRSSGNTIYF
d_call: .; v_call: TRBV2; j_call: TRBJ2-1; clone_size: .; cdr3_nt: TGTGCCAGCAGTGTTCGGGCGTGGCCCGCTAGAATCAATGAGCAGTTCTTC; cdr3_aa: CASSVRAWPARINEQFF
d_call: TRBD1; v_call: TRBV4-1; j_call: TRBJ1-5; clone_size: .; cdr3_nt: TGCGCCAGCAGCCAAGATGGGACAGGTCGGGAGCCCCAGCATTTT; cdr3_aa: CASSQDGTGREPQHF